This TCR beta chain was observed in a study of T-cell memory formation after mild COVID-19 (dated by TCRdb to about 2021). General notes on the study: Most TCR sequence clusters were specific to one of the two donors. In a couple of donors, T-cell clones that expanded and contracted after mild COVID-19 were followed by sequencing TCRalpha and TCRbeta repertoires longitudinally. Two young, previously healthy adult volunteers made up the cohort, one male and one female. General findings and caveats noted by the study authors: Some responding clones were found in pre-infection memory, which suggests that pre-existing cross-reactive memory T cells took part in the SARS-CoV-2 response. Only a couple of mild cases were covered by the study, and larger cohorts that include severe cases with pre-infection samples were considered necessary. From day 15 to 85, contracting clones showed balanced CD4/CD8 phenotypes, whereas a second wave of clones that expanded from day 15 to 37 leaned towards CD4+. Contracting CD4+ clones were found mainly in CM and EM memory subsets, while CD8+ clones were enriched in EMRA. SARS-CoV-2 specificity was not confirmed for the second-wave clones peaking on day 37.

This clonotype was observed many times. What antigen it recognizes has not been identified. Within one base of it there is no much larger clone, and no base qualities were kept. Ficoll-Paque density gradient centrifugation was used to isolate PBMCs. The data were produced on an Illumina NovaSeq 6000. cDNA libraries for TCRalpha and TCRbeta were prepared by 5'RACE using constant-segment primers, with sample barcodes and unique molecular identifiers added. Trizol reagent was used to extract RNA from every sample. Amplification of the libraries took two PCR steps, and the second step added a second sample barcode plus Illumina TruSeq adapters. The libraries were sequenced on an Illumina NovaSeq using 2 x 150 bp paired-end reads. As for how the authors treated the data: The reads were demultiplexed and collapsed into UMI-guided consensus sequences using migec v1.2.7. Using mixcr v2.1.11, UMI consensuses were aligned to TRA and TRB V and J templates and then assembled into clonotypes. A clonotype was counted as expanded or contracted only when both edgeR and NoisET called the clonotype significant, with the noise models trained on biological replicates. edgeR calls used a false discovery rate-adjusted p below 0.01 and a log2 fold-change threshold of 1. As an exploratory analysis of dynamics, max-normalized trajectories of the 1000 most abundant clonotypes were examined with PCA combined with hierarchical clustering. Separately sequenced CD4+ and CD8+ repertoires were used to assign the CD4 or CD8 phenotype of responding clones. TCRdb trimmed public reads at Q25 via fastp, called clones via MiXCR and kept in-frame beta chains. A single entry per CDR3 protein holds the most common genes and DNA from its merged rows. TCRdb's processing, not the authors' own work, is the source of the V and J calls. The sample table lists about 110,000 distinct CDR3 sequences, about a sixth of them with a count of one. The ten largest clones represent around 28% of the sample.

The germline V gene yields ENHRY for CDR1 and SYGVKD for CDR2. V is shortened by 7 bases, J by 4 bases, and the region joining them spans 14 bases. Inclusive of the bounding cysteine and phenylalanine, the CDR3 is 13 residues long. Only CDR3 DNA remains: 39 bases, in frame from the first base. Source material: PBMCs or a T cell subset sorted from them (not recorded which). This TCR was recovered from an adult woman who had mild COVID-19 (a few samples of this study predate the infection). The sample titles of this study are shuffled in the database, so cell type and time point are left out; the donor was told from shared clones. This chain joins TRBV10-3 to TRBJ2-7, and TRBD1 may be the D gene, going by 6 matching bases. In nucleotides, the sequence is TGTGCCATCAACAGGGAGTCAACTTACGAGCAGTACTTC. Translation gives CAINRESTYEQYF.